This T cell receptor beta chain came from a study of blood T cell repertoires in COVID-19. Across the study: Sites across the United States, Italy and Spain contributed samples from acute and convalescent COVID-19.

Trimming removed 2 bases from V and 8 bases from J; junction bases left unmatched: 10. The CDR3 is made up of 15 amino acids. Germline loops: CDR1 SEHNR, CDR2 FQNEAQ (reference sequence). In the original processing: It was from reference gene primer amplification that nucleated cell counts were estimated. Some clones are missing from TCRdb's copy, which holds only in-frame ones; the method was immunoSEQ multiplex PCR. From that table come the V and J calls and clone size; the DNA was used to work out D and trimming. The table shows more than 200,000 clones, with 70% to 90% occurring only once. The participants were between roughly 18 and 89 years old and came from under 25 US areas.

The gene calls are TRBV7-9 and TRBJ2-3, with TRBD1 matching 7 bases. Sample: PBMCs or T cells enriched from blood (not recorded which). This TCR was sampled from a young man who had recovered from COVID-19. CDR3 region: CASSLSNSEGATQYF. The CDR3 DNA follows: TGTGCCAGCAGCTTATCGAACTCAGAGGGGGCTACGCAGTATTTT.